The source of this TCR beta chain is a study of CD8+ T cells in alopecia areata. At the level of the study: Treated patients were given 5 to 10 mg oral tofacitinib twice daily. Findings and caveats of the study: Lesional scalp displayed greater clonality than normal scalp, most notably in alopecia totalis/universalis. Between patients, shared TCR sequences were less clear than in mice. This was possibly due in part to HLA diversity in the patient population.

Only a few counts were recorded for this clone. Its antigen remains unidentified. The investigators collected lesional scalp punch biopsies and peripheral blood from alopecia areata patients. Extracted RNA was reverse transcribed, and the resulting cDNA served as sequencing template. TCRdb's table, derived via immunoSEQ multiplex PCR, lists solely in-frame clones and lacks some. The sample shows over 150,000 clones, roughly 60% of them seen only once. Germline V lookup: CDR1 MNHEY, CDR2 SVGAGI. The CDR3 consists of 14 residues. V lost 4 bases to trimming and J lost 5 bases; unmatched junction nucleotides: 5.

V usage is TRBV6-5 and J usage is TRBJ2-1; 7 positions match TRBD2. The sequencing here drew on CD4+ T cells sorted from blood, taken at week 0. The clonotype was recovered from a human donor with alopecia areata. The CDR3 region has the DNA TGTGCCAGCAGTTGGACTAGAGGGAACAATGAGCAGTTCTTC. This gives the protein CASSWTRGNNEQFF.